Sequencing of this TCR beta chain was carried out in a study of OX40 agonist ivuxolimab in advanced cancers. Study overall: Patients were infused with ivuxolimab every 2 weeks at 0.01 to 10 mg/kg. Hepatocellular carcinoma, melanoma, renal cell or head and neck cancer occurred in dose-escalation patients.

The method was immunoSEQ multiplex PCR; TCRdb's version includes in-frame clones alone and lacks a portion of them. The repertoire holds more than 65,000 clones, with around 84% as singletons. As to this clone: The target antigen is unknown.

Findings of the study overall: Relatively little clonal expansion, among the lowest observed, appeared in partial responders at 0.1-3.0 mg/kg.

Germline CDR1 DFQATT, CDR2 SNEGSKA (reference sequence). The CDR3 consists of 11 residues. V was shortened by 3 bases and J by 7 bases, with 10 bases between the two germline ends. The receptor comes from an adult with an advanced solid tumor such as melanoma, head and neck, liver or kidney cancer. The material sequenced was CD4+ or CD8+ T cells sorted from blood, taken in a trial of the OX40 agonist ivuxolimab. The chain uses TRBV20-1 and TRBJ2-7, with D possibly TRBD1 on 6 matching bases. CDR3 region: CSASRGWEQYF. The CDR3 DNA reads TGCAGTGCTAGCAGGGGATGGGAGCAGTACTTC.